A few counts support the clone carrying this T cell receptor beta chain. This record belongs to a study of T cells in tuberculosis. TCR-alpha and TCR-beta chains were sequenced unpaired. TCRdb's table, derived via immunoSEQ multiplex PCR, lists solely in-frame clones and lacks some. The profile shows around 60,000 clones, around 86% of them singletons. This CDR3 is 14 amino acids long. CDR1 is MNHEY and CDR2 is SMNVEV in the germline V gene (reference sequence). The V and J ends lost 6 bases and 4 bases respectively, with 13 bases between them. Thawed, overnight-rested PBMC were stained with GMM-loaded CD1B tetramer, viability dye and anti-CD3, then sorted. C32 glucose monomycolate from Rhodococcus equi was loaded onto the CD1B tetramers. PBMC for tetramer sorting were first depleted of CD14-expressing monocytes.

The receptor was isolated from an adult woman with latent tuberculosis. This chain connects TRBV27 to TRBJ2-1, with D hard to call. Input material: CD1b-GMM tetramer-negative cells sorted from PBMCs. DNA for the CDR3: TGTGCCAGCAGCCCCAGCGCCCGGTACAATGAGCAGTTCTTC. Its translation is CASSPSARYNEQFF.